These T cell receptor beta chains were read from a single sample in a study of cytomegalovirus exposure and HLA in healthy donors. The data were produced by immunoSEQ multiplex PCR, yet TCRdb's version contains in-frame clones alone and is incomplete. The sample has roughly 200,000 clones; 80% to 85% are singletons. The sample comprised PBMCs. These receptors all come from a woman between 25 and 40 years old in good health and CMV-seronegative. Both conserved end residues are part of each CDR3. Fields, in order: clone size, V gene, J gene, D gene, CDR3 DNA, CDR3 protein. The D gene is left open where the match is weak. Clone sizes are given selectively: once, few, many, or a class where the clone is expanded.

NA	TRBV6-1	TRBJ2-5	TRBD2	TGTGCCAGCAGTGAGCCGGGACTAGGACGAGAGACCCAGTACTTC	CASSEPGLGRETQYF
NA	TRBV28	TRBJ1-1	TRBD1	TGTGCCAGCAGTTTAAGACAGGGCACTGAAGCTTTCTTT	CASSLRQGTEAFF
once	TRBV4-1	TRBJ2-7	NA	TGCGCCAGCAGCCAAGATTGGCGGGACCTGACCTACGAGCAGTACTTC	CASSQDWRDLTYEQYF
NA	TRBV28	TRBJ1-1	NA	TGTGCCAGCAGCCAGGCCAGCCAGGGGAACACTGAAGCTTTCTTT	CASSQASQGNTEAFF
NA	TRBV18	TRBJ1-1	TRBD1	TGTGCCAGCTCACCACAAACCGGGACAGGGTGGAGCACTGAAGCTTTCTTT	CASSPQTGTGWSTEAFF
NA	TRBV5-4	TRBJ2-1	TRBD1	TGTGCCAGCAGCCATCCAGGGGGCTCCTACAATGAGCAGTTCTTC	CASSHPGGSYNEQFF
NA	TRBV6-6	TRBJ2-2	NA	TGTGCCAGCAGTTACCCGCCTGAGCCGCCCACCGGGGAGCTGTTTTTT	CASSYPPEPPTGELFF
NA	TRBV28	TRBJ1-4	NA	TGTGCCAGCAGGTCAGGTGGTAGTGAAAAACTGTTTTTT	CASRSGGSEKLFF
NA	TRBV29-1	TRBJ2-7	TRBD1	TGCAGCGTTTCGGGACAGGGGGTCTACGAGCAGTACTTC	CSVSGQGVYEQYF
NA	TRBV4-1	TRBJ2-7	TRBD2	TGCGCCAGCAGCCAAGGGTGGCTAGCGGGAGGCGAGCAGTACTTC	CASSQGWLAGGEQYF
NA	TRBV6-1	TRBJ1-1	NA	TGTGCCAGCAGTGACCAGGGATACACTGAAGCTTTCTTT	CASSDQGYTEAFF
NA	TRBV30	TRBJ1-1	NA	TGTGCCCTTATTAGTACTAGGGCTTTCTTT	CALISTRAFF
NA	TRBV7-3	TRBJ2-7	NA	TGTGCCAGCACCCTTCCCGGAGGGCAGTACTTC	CASTLPGGQYF
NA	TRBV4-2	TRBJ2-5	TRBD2	TGTGCCAGCAGCCAAGATTGGGCTAGCGGACGCGAGACCCAGTACTTC	CASSQDWASGRETQYF
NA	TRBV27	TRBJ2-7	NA	TGTGCCAGCAGTCTGAGGGGGGGGGAGCAGTACTTC	CASSLRGGEQYF
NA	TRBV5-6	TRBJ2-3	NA	TGTGCCAGCAGGACCCGCGGAGCGGTTACAGATACGCAGTATTTT	CASRTRGAVTDTQYF
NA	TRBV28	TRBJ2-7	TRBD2	TGTGCCAGCAGGGAACTAGCGGGGGGGCGTAGGCAGTACTTC	CASRELAGGRRQYF
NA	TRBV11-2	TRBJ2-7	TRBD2	TGTGCCAGCAGCGGACTAGCGGGAGCACGGTACGAGCAGTACTTC	CASSGLAGARYEQYF
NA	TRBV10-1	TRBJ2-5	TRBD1	TGCGCCAGCAGCAGGACAGGGGGCACGAAGACCCAGTACTTC	CASSRTGGTKTQYF
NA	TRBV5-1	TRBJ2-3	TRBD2	TGCGCCAGCAGATTGCTAGCGGGAGCCACAGATACGCAGTATTTT	CASRLLAGATDTQYF
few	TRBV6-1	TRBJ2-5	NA	TGTGCCAGCAGAGGCGGGACCCAGTTGGGGACCCAGTACTTC	CASRGGTQLGTQYF
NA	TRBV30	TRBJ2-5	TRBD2	TGTGCCTGGAGTGTTGGAGCGGGAGGCCCGCAAGAGACCCAGTACTTC	CAWSVGAGGPQETQYF
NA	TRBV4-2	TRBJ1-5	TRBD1	TGTGCCAGCAGCCAAGAAAAGGGGGCTGATCAGCCCCAGCATTTT	CASSQEKGADQPQHF
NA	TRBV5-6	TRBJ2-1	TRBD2	TGTGCCAGCAGCCGTGGCCCTTTTTCGGGAGGGCCCTACAATGAGCAGTTCTTC	CASSRGPFSGGPYNEQFF